This is a list of T cell receptor beta chains from one sample in a study of T cells in Graves' hyperthyroidism and ophthalmopathy. Each CDR3 protein gets one entry after TCRdb re-called the multiplex PCR reads with MiXCR. The table has around 180,000 distinct CDR3 sequences, over 15% seen once. Sequenced material: blood. The origin of the receptors is a woman aged 45-59 years with Graves' hyperthyroidism. CDR3s include the opening cysteine and the closing phenylalanine or tryptophan. The order of the fields is D gene, J gene, V gene, clone size, CDR3 DNA, CDR3 protein. A D gene is named only where the DNA matches it firmly. Rows may omit the clone size; those that give it use once, few, many or a size class.

d_call: .
j_call: TRBJ1-1
v_call: TRBV11-2
clone_size: many
cdr3_nt: TGTGCCAGCAGCCTATCAACAGGGATTAACACTGAAGCTTTCTTT
cdr3_aa: CASSLSTGINTEAFF

d_call: .
j_call: TRBJ1-1
v_call: TRBV7-6
clone_size: many
cdr3_nt: TGTGCCAGCAGCTCGGGGGCTGTCCTTCCCTCGAACACTGAAGCTTTCTTT
cdr3_aa: CASSSGAVLPSNTEAFF

d_call: .
j_call: TRBJ1-6
v_call: TRBV7-9
clone_size: few
cdr3_nt: TGTGCCAGCAGCTTAAGCGCGGTGACAAGCTCACCCCTCCACTTT
cdr3_aa: CASSLSAVTSSPLHF

d_call: .
j_call: TRBJ1-2
v_call: TRBV20-1
clone_size: .
cdr3_nt: TGCAGTGCTACGGGATCATATAACTATGGCTACACCTTC
cdr3_aa: CSATGSYNYGYTF

d_call: .
j_call: TRBJ2-1
v_call: TRBV7-2
clone_size: many
cdr3_nt: TGTGCCAGCAGCTTGGAACAAACAGTTTACTCCTACAATGAGCAGTTCTTC
cdr3_aa: CASSLEQTVYSYNEQFF

d_call: TRBD2
j_call: TRBJ2-1
v_call: TRBV4-3
clone_size: few
cdr3_nt: TGCGCCAGCAGCCTGCACGCCACCTGGACTAGCGGGGGGCCTGGCAATGAGCAGTTCTTC
cdr3_aa: CASSLHATWTSGGPGNEQFF

d_call: .
j_call: TRBJ1-1
v_call: TRBV19
clone_size: .
cdr3_nt: TGTGCCAGTAGTGGACCCTCGGGGATATCTGAAGCTTTCTTT
cdr3_aa: CASSGPSGISEAFF

d_call: .
j_call: TRBJ2-5
v_call: TRBV12-3/TRBV12-4
clone_size: many
cdr3_nt: TGTGCCAGCACCCCCGGACCCGGCCAACTGTACTTC
cdr3_aa: CASTPGPGQLYF

d_call: .
j_call: TRBJ1-1
v_call: TRBV7-9
clone_size: many
cdr3_nt: TGTGCCAGCAGCGCAGGGTATAGGAACACTGAAGCTTTCTTT
cdr3_aa: CASSAGYRNTEAFF

d_call: TRBD2
j_call: TRBJ2-1
v_call: TRBV6-1
clone_size: .
cdr3_nt: TGTGCCAGCAGTGAAGCGACTAGCGGGGAAAATGAGCAGTTCTTC
cdr3_aa: CASSEATSGENEQFF

d_call: .
j_call: TRBJ2-1
v_call: TRBV11-1
clone_size: many
cdr3_nt: TGTGCCAGCAGCTCAGGGGTAAACAATGAGCAGTTCTTC
cdr3_aa: CASSSGVNNEQFF

d_call: .
j_call: TRBJ2-5
v_call: TRBV7-8
clone_size: many
cdr3_nt: TGTGCCAGCAGCTTAGCTCAGACTAGAGGGGTAGAGGAGACCCAGTACTTC
cdr3_aa: CASSLAQTRGVEETQYF

d_call: TRBD1
j_call: TRBJ2-6
v_call: TRBV7-2
clone_size: .
cdr3_nt: TGTGCCAGCAGCTTATTGGGACAGGGGGCAACTGGGGCCAACGTCCTGACTTTC
cdr3_aa: CASSLLGQGATGANVLTF

d_call: .
j_call: TRBJ2-6
v_call: TRBV24-1
clone_size: many
cdr3_nt: TGTGCCACCAGTGACCCGGGTTCTGGGGCCAACGTCCTGACTTTC
cdr3_aa: CATSDPGSGANVLTF

d_call: .
j_call: TRBJ1-5
v_call: TRBV4-1
clone_size: once
cdr3_nt: TGCGCCAGCAGCCATGTCGGACAGCGGGATTTGCCCCAGCATTTT
cdr3_aa: CASSHVGQRDLPQHF

d_call: .
j_call: TRBJ1-5
v_call: TRBV28
clone_size: many
cdr3_nt: TGTGCCAGCAGAACAATGGCGAGCAATCAGCCCCAGCATTTT
cdr3_aa: CASRTMASNQPQHF

d_call: .
j_call: TRBJ1-4
v_call: TRBV6-1
clone_size: few
cdr3_nt: TGTGCCAGCAGTTGGACACCCAATGAAAAACTGTTTTTT
cdr3_aa: CASSWTPNEKLFF

d_call: .
j_call: TRBJ2-5
v_call: TRBV12-3/TRBV12-4
clone_size: many
cdr3_nt: TGTGCCAGCAGTGGGGCTGTCGGGCCAGGGGAGACCCAGTACTTC
cdr3_aa: CASSGAVGPGETQYF

d_call: .
j_call: TRBJ1-1
v_call: TRBV6-1
clone_size: many
cdr3_nt: TGTGCCAGCAGTAGGGTCGGGGCCAACACTGAAGCTTTCTTT
cdr3_aa: CASSRVGANTEAFF

d_call: .
j_call: TRBJ2-7
v_call: TRBV7-3
clone_size: many
cdr3_nt: TGTGCCAGCAGCTTTCAGAGGGGACGCGAGCAGTACTTC
cdr3_aa: CASSFQRGREQYF

d_call: .
j_call: TRBJ1-1
v_call: TRBV29-1
clone_size: many
cdr3_nt: TGCAGCGTTGAACGGGGCAGGGCGGACACTGAAGCTTTCTTT
cdr3_aa: CSVERGRADTEAFF

d_call: .
j_call: TRBJ2-1
v_call: TRBV11-3
clone_size: many
cdr3_nt: TGTGCCAGCAGCTTAGGAGCGCGGGAGCAGTTCTTC
cdr3_aa: CASSLGAREQFF

d_call: .
j_call: TRBJ1-1
v_call: TRBV29-1
clone_size: many
cdr3_nt: TGCAGCGTTGAGAATGCAGGGAAGAACACTGAAGCTTTCTTT
cdr3_aa: CSVENAGKNTEAFF

d_call: .
j_call: TRBJ2-3
v_call: TRBV2
clone_size: many
cdr3_nt: TGTGCCAGCAGTGAAGTAGAACCTGTCACAGATACGCAGTATTTT
cdr3_aa: CASSEVEPVTDTQYF

d_call: .
j_call: TRBJ1-1
v_call: TRBV3-1
clone_size: .
cdr3_nt: TGTGCCAGCAGCGGCCGAGACAGAGGAACTGAAGCTTTCTTT
cdr3_aa: CASSGRDRGTEAFF

d_call: .
j_call: TRBJ1-1
v_call: TRBV6-5
clone_size: .
cdr3_nt: TGTGCCAGCAGTTACGGTGGAGGGGGTGAAACTGAAGAGTTCTTT
cdr3_aa: CASSYGGGGETEEFF

d_call: TRBD1
j_call: TRBJ2-6
v_call: TRBV5-5
clone_size: .
cdr3_nt: TGTGCCAGCAGCACCTGGGGATCCGGGACAGGGAGATCTGGGGCCAACGTCCTGACTTTC
cdr3_aa: CASSTWGSGTGRSGANVLTF

d_call: TRBD2
j_call: TRBJ2-1
v_call: TRBV6-1
clone_size: many
cdr3_nt: TGTGCCAGCAGTGCCCTAGCGGGGGGCCGATACAATGAGCAGTTCTTC
cdr3_aa: CASSALAGGRYNEQFF

d_call: TRBD1
j_call: TRBJ1-4
v_call: TRBV7-2
clone_size: many
cdr3_nt: TGTGCCAGCAGCCCCAGGGGGCGCTTTGGTGAAAAACTGTTTTTT
cdr3_aa: CASSPRGRFGEKLFF

d_call: .
j_call: TRBJ2-7
v_call: TRBV28
clone_size: many
cdr3_nt: TGTGCCAGCAGTTTAGGGTACGAGCAGTACTTC
cdr3_aa: CASSLGYEQYF

d_call: .
j_call: TRBJ1-1
v_call: TRBV9
clone_size: many
cdr3_nt: TGTGCCAGCAGCCCCGGGGGGGATCAAACTGAAGCTTTCTTT
cdr3_aa: CASSPGGDQTEAFF

d_call: .
j_call: TRBJ2-5
v_call: TRBV9
clone_size: many
cdr3_nt: TGTGCCAGCAGCGTCGGAGGGACAAAAGAGACCCAGTACTTC
cdr3_aa: CASSVGGTKETQYF

d_call: .
j_call: TRBJ1-1
v_call: TRBV3-1
clone_size: many
cdr3_nt: TGTGCCAGCAGCCATCCCGGACCTCTGAACACTGAAGCTTTCTTT
cdr3_aa: CASSHPGPLNTEAFF

d_call: .
j_call: TRBJ1-1
v_call: TRBV27
clone_size: many
cdr3_nt: TGTGCCAGCAGTCTCCGGACGGTAAACACTGAAGCTTTCTTT
cdr3_aa: CASSLRTVNTEAFF

d_call: TRBD1
j_call: TRBJ2-1
v_call: TRBV6-2/TRBV6-3
clone_size: .
cdr3_nt: TGTGCCAGCAGTTACTTGGGACAGGGGTCCTACAATGAGCAGTTCTTC
cdr3_aa: CASSYLGQGSYNEQFF

d_call: .
j_call: TRBJ1-4
v_call: TRBV6-1
clone_size: .
cdr3_nt: TGTGCCAGCAGTTCCGCCCGACAGGACCGAACCCCTAATGAAAAACTGTTTTTT
cdr3_aa: CASSSARQDRTPNEKLFF

d_call: TRBD1
j_call: TRBJ1-6
v_call: TRBV20-1
clone_size: many
cdr3_nt: TGCAGTGCTAGAGTAGAGGACAGGGGGAATTCACCCCTCCACTTT
cdr3_aa: CSARVEDRGNSPLHF

d_call: .
j_call: TRBJ1-1
v_call: TRBV6-1
clone_size: few
cdr3_nt: TGTGCCAGCACCCCCCCCCCACAGGGTACATCGTTCTTT
cdr3_aa: CASTPPPQGTSFF

d_call: TRBD1
j_call: TRBJ1-6
v_call: TRBV29-1
clone_size: many
cdr3_nt: TGCAGCGTAGGACAGGGGACGAATTCACCCCTCCACTTT
cdr3_aa: CSVGQGTNSPLHF

d_call: .
j_call: TRBJ1-1
v_call: TRBV7-9
clone_size: many
cdr3_nt: TGTGCCAGCAGCGCCCGGGGCCACACTGAAGCTTTCTTT
cdr3_aa: CASSARGHTEAFF

d_call: TRBD1
j_call: TRBJ1-1
v_call: TRBV18
clone_size: many
cdr3_nt: TGTGCCAGCTCACCTCGAGCACCGGGACAGGGGGCCGACACTGAAGCTTTCTTT
cdr3_aa: CASSPRAPGQGADTEAFF

d_call: .
j_call: TRBJ1-5
v_call: TRBV5-1
clone_size: .
cdr3_nt: TGCGCCAGCAGCTTGGTGGCGGGCAATCAGCCCCAGCATTTT
cdr3_aa: CASSLVAGNQPQHF

d_call: .
j_call: TRBJ1-2
v_call: TRBV5-4
clone_size: many
cdr3_nt: TGTGCCAGCAGCTTGAATTGGATGTGGGGCTACACCTTC
cdr3_aa: CASSLNWMWGYTF

d_call: .
j_call: TRBJ2-7
v_call: TRBV4-2
clone_size: many
cdr3_nt: TGTGCCAGCAGCCAAGAGTGGCACGCGTCCTACGAGCAGTACTTC
cdr3_aa: CASSQEWHASYEQYF

d_call: .
j_call: TRBJ2-5
v_call: TRBV4-3
clone_size: few
cdr3_nt: TGCGCCAGCAGCCAAGGGATAGTTGGGGAGACCCAGTACTTC
cdr3_aa: CASSQGIVGETQYF

d_call: TRBD1
j_call: TRBJ2-3
v_call: TRBV5-1
clone_size: .
cdr3_nt: TGCGCCAGCAGCTTGGCGGACAGGGCTTCGAAAGATACGCAGTATTTT
cdr3_aa: CASSLADRASKDTQYF

d_call: .
j_call: TRBJ2-3
v_call: TRBV6-1
clone_size: many
cdr3_nt: TGTGCCAGCAGTCACGACTTCTTAGATACGCAGTATTTT
cdr3_aa: CASSHDFLDTQYF

d_call: .
j_call: TRBJ1-5
v_call: TRBV19
clone_size: many
cdr3_nt: TGTGCCAGTAGCGACGACAGGAGCAATCAGCCCCAGCATTTT
cdr3_aa: CASSDDRSNQPQHF

d_call: .
j_call: TRBJ2-1
v_call: TRBV20-1
clone_size: many
cdr3_nt: TGCAGTGCTAGTCTGCGTGCCTACAATGAGCAGTTCTTC
cdr3_aa: CSASLRAYNEQFF

d_call: .
j_call: TRBJ1-3
v_call: TRBV13
clone_size: many
cdr3_nt: TGTGCCAGCAGTTCTGGGGGGTCCTCTGGAAACACCATATATTTT
cdr3_aa: CASSSGGSSGNTIYF

d_call: .
j_call: TRBJ2-6
v_call: TRBV27
clone_size: many
cdr3_nt: TGTGCCAGCACGGGGACGCATTCTGGGGCCAACGTCCTGACTTTC
cdr3_aa: CASTGTHSGANVLTF

d_call: .
j_call: TRBJ1-1
v_call: TRBV7-9
clone_size: many
cdr3_nt: TGTGCCAGCAGTGATCCAGGAGTACCTGAAGCTTTCTTT
cdr3_aa: CASSDPGVPEAFF

d_call: .
j_call: TRBJ1-6
v_call: TRBV20-1
clone_size: many
cdr3_nt: TGCAGTGCGACGAGGGGCTCCTATAATTCACCCCTCCACTTT
cdr3_aa: CSATRGSYNSPLHF